Reported below is one TCR beta chain. Its antigen is not identified. V lost 0 bases and J lost 0, with 14 bases in between. Germline assignment: CDR1 LGHNT and CDR2 FRNRAP. This CDR3 region has 17 residues. MiXCR was run by TCRdb on the reads, yielding one entry per CDR3 protein. This table holds some 350,000 distinct CDR3 sequences, about 27% found once. The data stem from a study of T cell repertoires in cytomegalovirus infection. This material consisted of cultured PBMCs, taken from culture after CMV antigen stimulation. The chain combines TRBV12-5 with TRBJ1-2; a weak D match, TRBD1 (6 bases). The source of this sequence is a human donor in good health (CMV status not recorded). Some clones in this sample may be carry-over from other donors' samples. In nucleotides, the CDR3 is TGTGCTAGTGGTTTGGTACAGGGTCTGGGCGCTAACTATGGCTACACCTTC. It codes for CASGLVQGLGANYGYTF.